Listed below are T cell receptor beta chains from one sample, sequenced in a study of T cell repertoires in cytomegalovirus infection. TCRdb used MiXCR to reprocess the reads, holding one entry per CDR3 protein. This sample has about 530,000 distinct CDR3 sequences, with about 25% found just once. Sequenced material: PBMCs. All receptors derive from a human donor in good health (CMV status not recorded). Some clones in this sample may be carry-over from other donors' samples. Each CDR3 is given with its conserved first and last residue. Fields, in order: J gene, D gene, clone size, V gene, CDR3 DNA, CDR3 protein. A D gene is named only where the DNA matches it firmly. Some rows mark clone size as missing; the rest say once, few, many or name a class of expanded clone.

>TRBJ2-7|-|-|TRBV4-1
TGCGCCAGCAGCCAAGGTTCCGGGGTCGGTGGTGGCGAGCAGTACTTC
CASSQGSGVGGGEQYF
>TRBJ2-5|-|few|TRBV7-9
TGTGCCAGCAGCTTAAACGGGGGAGCGCAAGAGACCCAGTACTTC
CASSLNGGAQETQYF
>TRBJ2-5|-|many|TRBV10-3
TGTGCCATCAAAGCGTTGGCTTCCCAAGAGACCCAGTACTTC
CAIKALASQETQYF
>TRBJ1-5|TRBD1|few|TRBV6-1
TGTGCCAGCACCCCAGACAGGGCCCCCAATCAGCCCCAGCATTTT
CASTPDRAPNQPQHF
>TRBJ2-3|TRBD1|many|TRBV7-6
TGTGCCAGCAGCTTAGGACAGGGTGAAGATACGCAGTATTTT
CASSLGQGEDTQYF
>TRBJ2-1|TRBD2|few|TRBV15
TGTGCCACCAGCCCCCTAGCGGGAGGGCCCAATGAGCAGTTCTTC
CATSPLAGGPNEQFF
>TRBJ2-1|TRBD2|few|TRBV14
TGTGCCAGCAGCCGCCTTGGGGGGGCCTACAATGAGCAGTTCTTC
CASSRLGGAYNEQFF
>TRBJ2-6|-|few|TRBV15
TGTGCCACCAGCAGAGGTCCAGCTGGGGCCAACGTCCTGACTTTC
CATSRGPAGANVLTF
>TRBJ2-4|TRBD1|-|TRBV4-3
TGCGCCAGCAGCCCATCTCCCACAGGGGGCCAAAACATTCAGTACTTC
CASSPSPTGGQNIQYF
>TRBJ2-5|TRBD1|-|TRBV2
TGTGCCAGCAGTGGAATGTCCCGGGACAGGGGCTCCCAAGAGACCCAGTACTTC
CASSGMSRDRGSQETQYF
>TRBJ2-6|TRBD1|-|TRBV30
TGTGCCTGGAGTGTATATGGGACAGTTAGCTCTGGGGCCAACGTCCTGACTTTC
CAWSVYGTVSSGANVLTF
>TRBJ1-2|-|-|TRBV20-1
TGCAGTGCTAGAGGGCCAGTTTTCTATGGCTACACCTTC
CSARGPVFYGYTF
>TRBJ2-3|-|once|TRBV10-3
TGTGCCATCCAAGGGAATTCGGCAGATACGCAGTATTTT
CAIQGNSADTQYF
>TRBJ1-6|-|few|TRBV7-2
TGTGCCAGCAGCTTAGATCTACGGCCTTATTCACCCCTCCACTTT
CASSLDLRPYSPLHF
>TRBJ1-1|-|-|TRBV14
TGTGCCAGCAGCCAAGATGTGGGCAGCTTGAACACTGAAGCTTTCTTT
CASSQDVGSLNTEAFF
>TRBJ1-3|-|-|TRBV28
TGTGCCAGCACCTCCCCAAGGCCCGGAAACACCATATATTTT
CASTSPRPGNTIYF
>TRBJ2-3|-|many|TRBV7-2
TGTGCCAGCAGCTCTCGAGCCCGCACAGATACGCAGTATTTT
CASSSRARTDTQYF
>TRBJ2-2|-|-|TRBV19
TGTGCCAGTAGTATGGCGCAGGGGAGGACCGGGGAGCTGTTTTTT
CASSMAQGRTGELFF
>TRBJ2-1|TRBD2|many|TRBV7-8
TGTGCCAGCAGCTTAGAGCGGGAGAGTTTTAATGAGCAGTTCTTC
CASSLERESFNEQFF
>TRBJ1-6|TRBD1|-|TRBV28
TGTGCCACTACAGGGGGGATCGTTAATTCACCCCTCCACTTT
CATTGGIVNSPLHF
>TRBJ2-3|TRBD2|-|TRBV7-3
TGTGCCAGCAGCCCAATAGCGGGAGTCGACACAGATACGCAGTATTTT
CASSPIAGVDTDTQYF
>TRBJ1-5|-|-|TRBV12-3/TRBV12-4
TGTGCCAGCAGTTTAGCGCTTGGGGCCGTTCAGCCCCAGCATTTT
CASSLALGAVQPQHF
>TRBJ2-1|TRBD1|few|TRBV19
TGTGCCAGTAGTCCCCAGGGACAGGGGTCTGAGCAGTTCTTC
CASSPQGQGSEQFF
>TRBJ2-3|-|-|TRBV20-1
TGCAGTGCTAGGACAGCTAGCACAGATACGCAGTATTTT
CSARTASTDTQYF
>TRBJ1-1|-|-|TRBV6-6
TGTTCCAGCAGTTACATGTTTGCGGATTTTGGTCCCCGGCTCACGAACACTGAAGCTTTCTTT
CSSSYMFADFGPRLTNTEAFF
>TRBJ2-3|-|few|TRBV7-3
TGTGCCAGCAGCCCTGTGGTGGGAGGACGGGATACGCAGTATTTT
CASSPVVGGRDTQYF
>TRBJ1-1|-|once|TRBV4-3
TGCGCCAGCAGCCCTCTAGGCGCGGAGAACACTGAAGCTTTCTTT
CASSPLGAENTEAFF
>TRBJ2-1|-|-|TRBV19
TGTGCCAGTAGTATCGGTGAAGTCAATGAGCAGTTCTTC
CASSIGEVNEQFF
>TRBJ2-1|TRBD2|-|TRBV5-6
TGTGCCAGCAGCTTCTCAGCGGGAGCCCACAATGAGCAGTTCTTC
CASSFSAGAHNEQFF
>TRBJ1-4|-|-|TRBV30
TGTGCCTGGAGCGGCGGGCAACGGGATGAAAAACTGTTTTTT
CAWSGGQRDEKLFF
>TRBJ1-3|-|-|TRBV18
TGTGCCAGCTCACCAGAGGCCTTGGGTGGAAACACCATATATTTT
CASSPEALGGNTIYF
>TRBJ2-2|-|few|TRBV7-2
TGTGCCAGCAGCTTATACCGGGATGGGGTCGGGGAGCTGTTTTTT
CASSLYRDGVGELFF
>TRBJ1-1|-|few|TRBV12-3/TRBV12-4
TGTGCCAGCAGTTTTAGGTGGGGGCGGAACACTGAAGCTTTCTTT
CASSFRWGRNTEAFF
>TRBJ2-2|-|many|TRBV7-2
TGTGCCAGCAGCTACCCGCGTGGGGGGCCGAACACCGGGGAGCTGTTTTTT
CASSYPRGGPNTGELFF
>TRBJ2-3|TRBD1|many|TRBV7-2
TGTGCCAGCAGCTTAGGAGGGACAGGGCTCACAGATACGCAGTATTTT
CASSLGGTGLTDTQYF
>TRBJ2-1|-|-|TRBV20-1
TGCAGTGCTAGTAGGACAGCCAATGAGCAGTTCTTC
CSASRTANEQFF
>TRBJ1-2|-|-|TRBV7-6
TGTGCCAGCAGCTTTAATCGACAGGACTACACCTTC
CASSFNRQDYTF
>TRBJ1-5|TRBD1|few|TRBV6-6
TGTGCCAGCAGTTACGGGGCAGGGGGTCAGCCCCAGCATTTT
CASSYGAGGQPQHF
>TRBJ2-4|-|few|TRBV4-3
TGCGCCAGCAGCCAAGATATCGCTGAGACTTATATTCAGTACTTC
CASSQDIAETYIQYF
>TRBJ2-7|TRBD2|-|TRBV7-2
TGTGCCAGCAGGAAGGGACTAGCGGGAGGGCCGGATGAGCAGTACTTC
CASRKGLAGGPDEQYF
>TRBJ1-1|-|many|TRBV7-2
TGTGCCAGCAGCGTCTTGGGCGGGGGGCGGGTTTTCTTT
CASSVLGGGRVFF
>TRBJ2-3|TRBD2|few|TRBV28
TGTGCCAGCAGTTTGTCGGGACTAGCAATAACAGATACGCAGTATTTT
CASSLSGLAITDTQYF